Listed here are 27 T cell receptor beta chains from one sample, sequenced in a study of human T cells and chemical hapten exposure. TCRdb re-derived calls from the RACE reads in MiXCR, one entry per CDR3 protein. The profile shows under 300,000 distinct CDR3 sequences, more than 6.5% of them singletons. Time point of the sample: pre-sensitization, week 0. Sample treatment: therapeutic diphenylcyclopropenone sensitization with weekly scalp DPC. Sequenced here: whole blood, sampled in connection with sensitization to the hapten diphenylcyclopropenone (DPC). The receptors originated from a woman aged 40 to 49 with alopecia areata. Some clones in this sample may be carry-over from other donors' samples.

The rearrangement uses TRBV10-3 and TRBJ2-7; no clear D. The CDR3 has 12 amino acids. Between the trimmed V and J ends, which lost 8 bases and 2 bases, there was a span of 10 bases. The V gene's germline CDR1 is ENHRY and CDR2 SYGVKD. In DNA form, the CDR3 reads TGTGCCATCGCCAGGCTCACCTACGAGCAGTACTTC. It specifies CAIARLTYEQYF.

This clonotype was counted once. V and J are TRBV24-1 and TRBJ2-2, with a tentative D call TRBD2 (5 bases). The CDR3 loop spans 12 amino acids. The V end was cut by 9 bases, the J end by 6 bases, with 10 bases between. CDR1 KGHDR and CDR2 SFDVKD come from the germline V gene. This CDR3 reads CATSGVSGELFF. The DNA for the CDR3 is TGTGCCACCTCCGGGGTCTCCGGGGAGCTGTTTTTT.

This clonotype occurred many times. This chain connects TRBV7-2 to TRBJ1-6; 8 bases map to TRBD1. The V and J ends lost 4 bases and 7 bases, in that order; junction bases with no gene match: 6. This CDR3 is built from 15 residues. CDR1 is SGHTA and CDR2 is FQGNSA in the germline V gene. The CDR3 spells CASSWGTGGNSPLHF. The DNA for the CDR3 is TGTGCCAGCAGCTGGGGGACAGGTGGAAATTCACCCCTCCACTTT.

The CDR3 loop is CASSWGVGSASGGEQFF. The DNA of the CDR3 is TGTGCCAGCAGCTGGGGCGTCGGTAGTGCCTCAGGAGGTGAGCAGTTCTTC. The chain has TRBV7-2 and TRBJ2-1, with D perhaps being TRBD1 or TRBD2 (5 bases each). The CDR3 contains 17 residues. In germline, CDR1 is SGHTA, CDR2 FQGNSA. The V and J ends lost 4 bases and 9 bases respectively, with 25 bases between them. Drawing the rest from reference TRBV7-2 and TRBJ2-1, the complete variable domain is GAGVSQSPSNKVTEKGKDVELRCDPISGHTALYWYRQSLGQGLEFLIYFQGNSAPDKSGLPSDRFSAERTGGSVSTLTIQRTQQEDSAVYLCASSWGVGSASGGEQFFGPGTRLTVL.

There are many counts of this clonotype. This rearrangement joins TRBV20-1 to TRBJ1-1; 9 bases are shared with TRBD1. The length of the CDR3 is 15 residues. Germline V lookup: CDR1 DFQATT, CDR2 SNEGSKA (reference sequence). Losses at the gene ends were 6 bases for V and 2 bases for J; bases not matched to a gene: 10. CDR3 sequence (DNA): TGCAGTGCCCCCCTCTCGGGACAGGGAAACACTGAAGCTTTCTTT. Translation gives CSAPLSGQGNTEAFF.

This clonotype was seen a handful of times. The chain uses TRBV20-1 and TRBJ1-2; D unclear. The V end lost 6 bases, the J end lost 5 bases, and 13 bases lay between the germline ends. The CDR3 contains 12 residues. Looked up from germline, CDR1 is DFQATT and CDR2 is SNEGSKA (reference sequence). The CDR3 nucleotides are TGCAGTGCCATGGTTTCGGTGTATGGCTACACCTTC. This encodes CSAMVSVYGYTF.

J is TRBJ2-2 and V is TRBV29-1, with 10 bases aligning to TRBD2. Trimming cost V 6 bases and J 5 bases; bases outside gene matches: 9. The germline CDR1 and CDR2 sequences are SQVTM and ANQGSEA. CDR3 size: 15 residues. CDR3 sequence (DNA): TGCAGCGTGGGCCTAGCGGGAGCGCGGACCGGGGAGCTGTTTTTT. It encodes CSVGLAGARTGELFF.

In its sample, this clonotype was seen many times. The DNA of the CDR3 is TGTGCCAGCAGCTTAAGACCCTCAGCGGGAGTATTGTTAACCGGGGAGCTGTTTTTT. Its translation: CASSLRPSAGVLLTGELFF. The chain uses TRBV7-3 and TRBJ2-2, with 8 bases identical to TRBD2. The CDR3 totals 19 residues. Germline V lookup: CDR1 SGHTA, CDR2 FQGTGA. V gave up 1 base and J gave up 5 bases; unmatched junction bases: 15.

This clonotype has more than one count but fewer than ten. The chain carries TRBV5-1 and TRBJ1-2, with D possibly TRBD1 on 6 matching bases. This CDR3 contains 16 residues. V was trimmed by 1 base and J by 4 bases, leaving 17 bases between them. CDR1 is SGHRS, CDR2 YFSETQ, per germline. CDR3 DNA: TGCGCCAGCAGCTTGACCCGAACCGGACAGCTCTATGGCTACACCTTC. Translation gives CASSLTRTGQLYGYTF.

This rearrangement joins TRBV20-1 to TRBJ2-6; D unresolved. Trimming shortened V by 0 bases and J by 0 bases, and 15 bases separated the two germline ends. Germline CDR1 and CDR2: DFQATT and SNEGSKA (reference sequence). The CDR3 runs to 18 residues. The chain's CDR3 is CSARDGRLPSSGANVLTF. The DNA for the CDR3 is TGCAGTGCTAGAGACGGCCGACTTCCCAGCTCTGGGGCCAACGTCCTGACTTTC.

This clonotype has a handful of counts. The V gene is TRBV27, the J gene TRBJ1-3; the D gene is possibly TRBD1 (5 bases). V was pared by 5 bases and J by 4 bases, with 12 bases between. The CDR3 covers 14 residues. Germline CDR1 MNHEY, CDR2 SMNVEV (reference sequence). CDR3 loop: CASSPGAKGNTIYF. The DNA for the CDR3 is TGTGCCAGCAGTCCCGGGGCGAAGGGAAACACCATATATTTT.

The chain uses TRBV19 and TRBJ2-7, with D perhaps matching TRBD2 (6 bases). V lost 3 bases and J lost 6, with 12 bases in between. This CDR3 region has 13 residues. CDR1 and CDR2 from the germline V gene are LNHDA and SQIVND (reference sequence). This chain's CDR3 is CASSIPSATEQYF. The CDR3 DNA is TGTGCCAGTAGTATTCCTAGCGCGACCGAGCAGTACTTC.

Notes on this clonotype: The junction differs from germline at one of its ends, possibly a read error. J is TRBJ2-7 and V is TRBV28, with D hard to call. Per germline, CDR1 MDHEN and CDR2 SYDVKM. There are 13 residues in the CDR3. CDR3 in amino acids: CASSLSSHYEQCF. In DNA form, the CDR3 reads TGTGCCAGCAGTTTAAGTTCCCACTACGAGCAGTGCTTC.

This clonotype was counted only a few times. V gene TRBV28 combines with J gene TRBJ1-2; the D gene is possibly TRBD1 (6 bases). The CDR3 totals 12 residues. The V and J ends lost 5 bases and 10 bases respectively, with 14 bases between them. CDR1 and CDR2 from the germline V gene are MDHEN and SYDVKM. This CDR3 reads CASSPPTGSYTF. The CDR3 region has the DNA TGTGCCAGCAGTCCACCAACAGGGTCCTACACCTTC.

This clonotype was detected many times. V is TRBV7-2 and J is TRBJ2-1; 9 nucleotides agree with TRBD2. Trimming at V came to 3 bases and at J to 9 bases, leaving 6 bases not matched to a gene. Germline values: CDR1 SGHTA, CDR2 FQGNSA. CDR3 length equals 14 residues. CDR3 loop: CASSFVLAGSEQFF. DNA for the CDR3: TGTGCCAGCAGCTTCGTTCTAGCGGGAAGTGAGCAGTTCTTC. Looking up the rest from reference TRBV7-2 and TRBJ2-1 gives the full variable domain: GAGVSQSPSNKVTEKGKDVELRCDPISGHTALYWYRQSLGQGLEFLIYFQGNSAPDKSGLPSDRFSAERTGGSVSTLTIQRTQQEDSAVYLCASSFVLAGSEQFFGPGTRLTVL.

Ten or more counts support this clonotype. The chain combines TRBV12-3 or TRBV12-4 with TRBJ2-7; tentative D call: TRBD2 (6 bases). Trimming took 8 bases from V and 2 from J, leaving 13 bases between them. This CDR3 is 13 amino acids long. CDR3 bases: TGTGCCAGCGGGGGGTTTGGGGCCTACGAGCAGTACTTC. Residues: CASGGFGAYEQYF.

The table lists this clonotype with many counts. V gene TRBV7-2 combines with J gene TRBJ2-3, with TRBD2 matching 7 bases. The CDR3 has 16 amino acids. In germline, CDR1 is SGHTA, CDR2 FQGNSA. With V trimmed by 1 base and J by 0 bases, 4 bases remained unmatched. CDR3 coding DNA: TGTGCCAGCAGCTTAGTCGGTAGCGGGAGCACAGATACGCAGTATTTT. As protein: CASSLVGSGSTDTQYF.

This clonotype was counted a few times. The CDR3 DNA reads as TGTGCCAGCAGAGACAGCCCCCTGACCGGGGAGCTGTTTTTT. It specifies CASRDSPLTGELFF. This rearrangement joins TRBV9 to TRBJ2-2; D might be TRBD1 (5 bases). Germline CDR1 reads SGDLS; CDR2 reads YYNGEE. Trimming stripped 5 bases from V and 5 bases from J, with 13 bases between. The CDR3 totals 14 residues.

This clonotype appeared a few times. The CDR3 DNA reads as TGTGCCAGCAGGATACCTCCGGGACTCTATGGCTACACCTTC. Protein product: CASRIPPGLYGYTF. The chain joins TRBV28 to TRBJ1-2, with D maybe TRBD1 (5 bases). The CDR3 extends over 14 amino acids. The germline V gene encodes CDR1 MDHEN and CDR2 SYDVKM. The V end was cut by 6 bases, the J end by 4 bases, with 15 bases between.

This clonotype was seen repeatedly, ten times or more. Here the CDR3 reads CASRSQPAGGYADTQYF. DNA for the CDR3: TGTGCCAGCAGGTCCCAACCCGCGGGAGGTTATGCGGATACGCAGTATTTT. This chain links TRBV7-2 with TRBJ2-3, with 8 nucleotides matching TRBD2. The CDR3 spans 17 residues. V gave up 6 bases and J gave up 6 bases; unmatched junction bases: 17. CDR1 is SGHTA and CDR2 is FQGNSA in the germline V gene.

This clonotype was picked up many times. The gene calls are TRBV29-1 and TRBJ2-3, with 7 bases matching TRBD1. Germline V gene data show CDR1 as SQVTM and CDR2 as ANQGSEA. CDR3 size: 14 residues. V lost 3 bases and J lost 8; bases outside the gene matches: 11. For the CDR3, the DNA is TGCAGCGTTGACTTACTCCGACAGGGTGGTACGCAGTATTTT. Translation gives CSVDLLRQGGTQYF.

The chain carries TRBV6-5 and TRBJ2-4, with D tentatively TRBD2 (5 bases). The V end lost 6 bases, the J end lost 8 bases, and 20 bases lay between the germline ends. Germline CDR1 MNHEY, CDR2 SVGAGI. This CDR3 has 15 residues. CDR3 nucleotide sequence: TGTGCCAGCAGACGTTCCGGTGGACTGAGGGACATTCAGTACTTC. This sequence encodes CASRRSGGLRDIQYF.

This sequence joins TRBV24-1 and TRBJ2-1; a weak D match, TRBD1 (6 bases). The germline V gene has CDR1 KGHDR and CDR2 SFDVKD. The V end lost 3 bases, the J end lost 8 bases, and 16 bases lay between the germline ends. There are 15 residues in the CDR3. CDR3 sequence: CATSDHRVIRDEQFF. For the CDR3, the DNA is TGTGCCACCAGTGATCACAGGGTTATTCGGGATGAGCAGTTCTTC.

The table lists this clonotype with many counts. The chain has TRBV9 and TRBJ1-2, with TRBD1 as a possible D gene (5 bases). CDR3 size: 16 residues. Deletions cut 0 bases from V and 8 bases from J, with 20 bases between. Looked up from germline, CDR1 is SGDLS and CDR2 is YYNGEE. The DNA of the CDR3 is TGTGCCAGCAGCGTAGAGTCCGCACAGGTCGAAAGAGGCTACACCTTC. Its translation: CASSVESAQVERGYTF.

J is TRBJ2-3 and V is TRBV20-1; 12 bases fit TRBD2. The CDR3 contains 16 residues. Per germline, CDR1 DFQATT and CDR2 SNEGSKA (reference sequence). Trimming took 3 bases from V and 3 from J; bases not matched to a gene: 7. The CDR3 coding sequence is TGCAGTGCTAGGCCTAGCGGGAGGGCCCGTACAGATACGCAGTATTTT. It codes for CSARPSGRARTDTQYF.

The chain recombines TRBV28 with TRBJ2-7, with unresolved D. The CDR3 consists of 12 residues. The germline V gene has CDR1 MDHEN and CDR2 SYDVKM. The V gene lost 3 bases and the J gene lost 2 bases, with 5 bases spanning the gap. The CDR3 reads CASSLRTYEQYF. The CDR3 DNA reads TGTGCCAGCAGTTTGCGGACCTACGAGCAGTACTTC.

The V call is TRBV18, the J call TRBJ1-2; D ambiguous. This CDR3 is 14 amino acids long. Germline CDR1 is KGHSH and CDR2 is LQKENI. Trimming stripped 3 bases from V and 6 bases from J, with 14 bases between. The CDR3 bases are TGTGCCAGCTCACCCCCAGGAAGCCCTGATGGCTACACCTTC. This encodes CASSPPGSPDGYTF.